The 3 T cell receptor beta chains in this list originate from one sample, sequenced in a study of blood T cell repertoires in COVID-19. Using immunoSEQ multiplex PCR, the repertoire was profiled, and TCRdb retains in-frame clones only, with some absent. This sample has 300,000 to 400,000 clones, with roughly 90% found just once. The specimen was peripheral blood. The receptors derive from a woman in her 30s with COVID-19, enrolled during active disease.

The J gene is TRBJ1-6, the V gene TRBV19; no clear D. The CDR3 totals 16 residues. Germline V gene lookup returns CDR1 LNHDA and CDR2 SQIVND (reference sequence). The V end was cut by 5 bases, the J end by 8 bases, with 19 bases between. DNA for the CDR3: TGTGCCAGTAGTCCTCGGAGCGAACCCGGGTATTCACCCCTCCACTTT. Its translation is CASSPRSEPGYSPLHF.

This clone appeared a single time. The chain couples TRBV28 to TRBJ1-1, with unresolved D. CDR1 is MDHEN and CDR2 is SYDVKM in the germline V gene. Trimming left V 7 bases short and J 3 bases short, with 6 bases between. The length of the CDR3 is 11 residues. In DNA, the CDR3 is TGTGCCAGCAAGGGAGACACTGAAGCTTTCTTT. Encoded protein: CASKGDTEAFF.

J is TRBJ2-7 and V is TRBV19, with 12 nucleotides matching TRBD2. V gave up 3 bases and J gave up 2 bases; unmatched junction bases: 5. The CDR3 sequence is 16 residues long. CDR1 LNHDA and CDR2 SQIVND come from the germline V gene (reference sequence). In DNA form, the CDR3 reads TGTGCCAGTAGTATTACTAGCGGGAGGACGACCTACGAGCAGTACTTC. Its translation: CASSITSGRTTYEQYF.